Below are 4 T cell receptor beta chains sequenced from a single sample in a study of T cell repertoires in cytomegalovirus infection. A single record per CDR3 protein comes from TCRdb applying MiXCR to the reads. The sample contains around 490,000 distinct CDR3 sequences, about 26% of which appear only once. The source material was PBMCs. These receptors were taken from a human donor in good health (CMV status not recorded). Some clones in this sample may be carry-over from other donors' samples.

The table lists this clonotype with many counts. The chain has TRBV19 and TRBJ1-2, with 7 bases matching TRBD1. Germline V CDR1 and CDR2: LNHDA, SQIVND (reference sequence). V lost 7 bases, J lost 0 bases, and 8 bases stayed unmatched. The CDR3 sequence is 15 residues long. DNA of the CDR3: TGTGCCAGTAATCCGGGACAGTATCCTAACTATGGCTACACCTTC. Encoded protein: CASNPGQYPNYGYTF.

This clonotype has more than one count but fewer than ten. J is TRBJ1-1 and V is TRBV12-3 or TRBV12-4; 7 positions match TRBD1. This CDR3 is built from 14 residues. Unmatched junction bases numbered 5, after V lost 2 bases and J lost 5 bases. In nucleotides, the CDR3 is TGTGCCAGCAGTTTAATACAGGGGAGGACTGAAGCTTTCTTT. Translation gives CASSLIQGRTEAFF.

V usage is TRBV7-6 and J usage is TRBJ2-2; the match to TRBD2 covers 8 bases. V lost 5 bases to trimming and J lost 2 bases; unmatched junction nucleotides: 4. Germline values: CDR1 SGHVS, CDR2 FNYEAQ. The CDR3 covers 15 residues. CDR3 sequence reads: CASSILAANTGELFF. CDR3 nucleotides: TGTGCCAGCAGCATACTAGCGGCCAACACCGGGGAGCTGTTTTTT.

This clonotype was detected a few times. The chain links TRBV12-3 or TRBV12-4 to TRBJ2-7, with 12 positions matching TRBD2. The V gene end was trimmed by 7 bases and the J gene end by 7 bases; junction bases not matched to a gene: 17. CDR3 length equals 17 residues. CDR3: CASIKLAGGYAPPEQYF. DNA of the CDR3: TGTGCCAGCATCAAACTAGCGGGAGGCTACGCCCCCCCGGAGCAGTACTTC.